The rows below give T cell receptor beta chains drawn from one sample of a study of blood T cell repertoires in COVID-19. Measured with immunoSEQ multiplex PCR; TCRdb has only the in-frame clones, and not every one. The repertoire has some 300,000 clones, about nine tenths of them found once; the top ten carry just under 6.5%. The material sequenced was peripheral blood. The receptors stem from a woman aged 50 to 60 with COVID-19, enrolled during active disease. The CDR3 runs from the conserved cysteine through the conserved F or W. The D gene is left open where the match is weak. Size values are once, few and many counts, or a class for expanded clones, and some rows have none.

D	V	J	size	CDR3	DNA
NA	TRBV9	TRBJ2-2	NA	CASSPLLRGGGTGELFF	TGTGCCAGCAGCCCTCTATTAAGGGGAGGCGGTACCGGGGAGCTGTTTTTT
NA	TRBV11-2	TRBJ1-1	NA	CASSLDGRGTPEAFF	TGTGCCAGCAGCTTAGATGGCAGGGGTACCCCTGAAGCTTTCTTT
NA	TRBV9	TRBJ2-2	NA	CASSVDYANTGELFF	TGTGCCAGCAGCGTAGATTATGCGAACACCGGGGAGCTGTTTTTT
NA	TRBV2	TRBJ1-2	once	CASSVEGSNYGYTF	TGTGCCAGCAGTGTCGAGGGCAGCAACTATGGCTACACCTTC
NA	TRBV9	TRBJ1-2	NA	CASSVASTSANYGYTF	TGTGCCAGCAGCGTAGCTAGTACGTCCGCTAACTATGGCTACACCTTC
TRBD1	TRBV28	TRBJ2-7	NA	CASSTGQGIRREQYF	TGTGCCAGCAGTACCGGACAGGGAATTCGGCGGGAGCAGTACTTC
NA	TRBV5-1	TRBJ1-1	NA	CASSLGDRRTEAFF	TGCGCCAGCAGCTTAGGGGATAGGCGGACTGAAGCTTTCTTT
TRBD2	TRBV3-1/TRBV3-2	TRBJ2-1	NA	CASSQGTRRHEQFF	TGTGCCAGCAGCCAGGGGACTAGGCGACATGAGCAGTTCTTC
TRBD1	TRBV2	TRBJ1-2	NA	CASKPRTGVYGYTF	TGTGCCAGCAAACCTAGGACAGGGGTGTATGGCTACACCTTC
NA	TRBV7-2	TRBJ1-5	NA	CASSLNQGYSNQPQHF	TGTGCCAGCAGCTTGAACCAGGGGTATAGCAATCAGCCCCAGCATTTT
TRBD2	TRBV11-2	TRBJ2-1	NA	CASSFNPGGSYNEQFF	TGTGCCAGCAGCTTTAATCCGGGAGGCTCCTACAATGAGCAGTTCTTC
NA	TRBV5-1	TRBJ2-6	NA	CASSPGDSGANVLTF	TGCGCCAGCAGCCCGGGGGACTCTGGGGCCAACGTCCTGACTTTC
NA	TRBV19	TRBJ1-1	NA	CASTHTGPNTEAFF	TGTGCCAGTACCCATACAGGGCCGAACACTGAAGCTTTCTTT
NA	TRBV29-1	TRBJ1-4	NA	CSVFTGNEKLFF	TGCAGCGTTTTCACAGGGAATGAAAAACTGTTTTTT
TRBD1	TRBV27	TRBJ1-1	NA	CASRRAGTGTSEAFF	TGTGCCAGCAGACGAGCCGGGACAGGGACTTCTGAAGCTTTCTTT
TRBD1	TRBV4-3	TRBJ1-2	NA	CASSQDRQGAWGYTF	TGCGCCAGCAGCCAAGATCGCCAGGGGGCTTGGGGCTACACCTTC
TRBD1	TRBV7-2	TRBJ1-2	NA	CASSLVLGGNGYTF	TGTGCCAGCAGCTTAGTTCTAGGGGGCAATGGCTACACCTTC
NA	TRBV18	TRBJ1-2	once	CASSEDRAGYTF	TGTGCCAGCTCCGAGGACAGAGCTGGCTACACCTTC
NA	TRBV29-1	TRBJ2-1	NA	CSARRSRDEQFF	TGCAGCGCCCGTCGAAGCCGCGATGAGCAGTTCTTC
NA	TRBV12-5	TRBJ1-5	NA	CASGLGSGNQPQHF	TGTGCTAGTGGTTTGGGTTCCGGGAATCAGCCCCAGCATTTT
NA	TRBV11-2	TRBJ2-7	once	CASSFQGPRYEQYF	TGTGCCAGCAGCTTCCAGGGGCCCCGGTACGAGCAGTACTTC
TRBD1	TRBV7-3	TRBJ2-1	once	CASSPGTGVFNEQFF	TGTGCCAGCAGCCCCGGGACAGGGGTGTTCAATGAGCAGTTCTTC
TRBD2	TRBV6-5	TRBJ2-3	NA	CASSYGTRGDTQYF	TGTGCCAGCAGTTACGGGACGCGGGGGGATACGCAGTATTTT
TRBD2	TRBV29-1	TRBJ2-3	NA	CSVAGTTASLNTDTQYF	TGCAGCGTGGCCGGGACTACCGCATCACTGAACACAGATACGCAGTATTTT
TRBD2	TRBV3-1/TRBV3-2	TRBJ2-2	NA	CASSAAGAGELFF	TGTGCCAGCAGCGCAGCGGGAGCCGGGGAGCTGTTTTTT